Listed below are T cell receptor beta chains from one sample, sequenced in a study of molecular identifiers for immune sequencing clone quantification. Using its own MiXCR run on the PCR reads, TCRdb lists one record per CDR3 protein. Here the sample spans about 40,000 distinct CDR3 sequences, 24% being singletons. The sequencing input was naive CD8+ T cells from blood, with Jurkat cell RNA spiked in. The receptors were sampled from a human donor in good health. Some libraries in this study had Jurkat cell RNA spiked in. CDR3s include the opening cysteine and the closing phenylalanine or tryptophan. Fields, in order: J gene, clone size, D gene, V gene, CDR3 DNA, CDR3 protein. D genes are given only for firm matches. For some rows the clone size is stated as once, few or many, or as a class when expanded; others skip it.

>TRBJ2-7|medium-sized|.|TRBV27
TGTGCCAGCAGTCCCGGGCAGAGCTCCTACGAGCAGTACTTC
CASSPGQSSYEQYF
>TRBJ2-7|few|.|TRBV6-2/TRBV6-3
TGTGCCAGCAGTTTACGGCACGAGCAGTACTTC
CASSLRHEQYF
>TRBJ2-4|many|TRBD1|TRBV5-6
TGTGCCAGCAAGAAGATTGGGGACAGGGAATACTTC
CASKKIGDREYF
>TRBJ2-5|many|.|TRBV27
TGTGCCAGCAGTCCGACAGGTCTACAAGAGACCCAGTACTTC
CASSPTGLQETQYF
>TRBJ1-1|many|TRBD1|TRBV12-3/TRBV12-4
TGTGCCAGCAGTCCCCCCGGGACAGGGGGGAAAGCTTTCTTT
CASSPPGTGGKAFF
>TRBJ1-5|many|TRBD1|TRBV12-3/TRBV12-4
TGTGCCAGCAGTCCGACAGGGGGGTATGGGGAGCCCCAGCATTTT
CASSPTGGYGEPQHF
>TRBJ2-7|.|.|TRBV29-1
TGCAGCGTTGAAGAAAGGGCCGGGGGCGAGCAGTACTTC
CSVEERAGGEQYF
>TRBJ2-1|few|.|TRBV15
TGTGCCACCAGCAGAGATCGCCAGGAGTGGGGTGAGCAGTTCTTC
CATSRDRQEWGEQFF
>TRBJ2-7|many|TRBD2|TRBV20-1
TGCAGTGGTACTAGCGGGGGAGACGAGCAGTACTTC
CSGTSGGDEQYF
>TRBJ2-3|many|.|TRBV7-2
TGTGCCAGCAGCATACATGTGTGGGGGGCCGGGGGCACAGATACGCAGTATTTT
CASSIHVWGAGGTDTQYF
>TRBJ1-5|many|.|TRBV6-4
TGTGCCAGCAGTGACCATAACTATAGCAATCAGCCCCAGCATTTT
CASSDHNYSNQPQHF
>TRBJ2-2|many|.|TRBV4-2
TGTGCCAGCAGCCCAGAGGAAAGGGCCGGCGGGGAGCTGTTTTTT
CASSPEERAGGELFF
>TRBJ2-3|many|.|TRBV11-2
TGTGCCAGCAGCTTACTCGCTACAGATACGCAGTATTTT
CASSLLATDTQYF
>TRBJ2-3|many|TRBD2|TRBV27
TGTGCCAGCAGTTTATACGGGGGGACCTGGGATACGCAGTATTTT
CASSLYGGTWDTQYF
>TRBJ2-1|.|TRBD2|TRBV11-2
TGTGCCAGCAGCTTAGTTCCGGGACTAGCTGCCTACAATGAGCAGTTCTTC
CASSLVPGLAAYNEQFF
>TRBJ2-6|few|.|TRBV6-2/TRBV6-3
TGTGCCAGCACCCACTGGGTTTCTGGGGCCAACGTCCTGACTTTC
CASTHWVSGANVLTF
>TRBJ2-1|.|.|TRBV27
TGTGCCAGCAGTTTTCGGGGCGGGACCTACAATGAGCAGTTCTTC
CASSFRGGTYNEQFF
>TRBJ2-3|.|.|TRBV6-2/TRBV6-3
TGTGCCAGCAGTTTCCGCCTAGCCCCAGATACGCAGTATTTT
CASSFRLAPDTQYF
>TRBJ2-5|many|.|TRBV12-3/TRBV12-4
TGTGCCAGCAGTTTTATCCAAGAGACCCAGTACTTC
CASSFIQETQYF
>TRBJ2-3|many|.|TRBV3-1
TGTGCCAGCAGCAAATTGACAGGAGATACGCAGTATTTT
CASSKLTGDTQYF
>TRBJ2-1|few|.|TRBV7-9
TGTGCCAGCAGCGCTTTACTCTCCTACAATGAGCAGTTCTTC
CASSALLSYNEQFF
>TRBJ1-1|.|.|TRBV4-1
TGCGCCAGCAGCCAAGTCAGGGGCACTGAAGCTTTCTTT
CASSQVRGTEAFF
>TRBJ2-5|many|.|TRBV20-1
TGCAGTGCTTGGACCAAAATAGACGGCCTTACTTTGGAGACCCAGTACTTC
CSAWTKIDGLTLETQYF
>TRBJ2-3|many|TRBD1|TRBV9
TGTGCCAGCAGCCCCGGACAGGGCACAGATACGCAGTATTTT
CASSPGQGTDTQYF
>TRBJ2-5|.|.|TRBV7-8
TGTGCCAGCAGTTTGCCGGGCGGGGCCCAAGAGACCCAGTACTTC
CASSLPGGAQETQYF
>TRBJ2-7|few|TRBD2|TRBV28
TGTGCCAGCACAGCTAGCGGGAGCTCCTACGAGCAGTACTTC
CASTASGSSYEQYF
>TRBJ2-1|.|TRBD1|TRBV4-1
TGCGCCAGCAGCCGGTCACCCGGGACAGGGGACAATGTGCAGTTCTTC
CASSRSPGTGDNVQFF
>TRBJ2-3|medium-sized|.|TRBV7-9
TGTGCCAGCAGCTTAGATGCGCGGAGCACAGATACGCAGTATTTT
CASSLDARSTDTQYF
>TRBJ2-5|once|.|TRBV24-1
TGTGCCACCAGTGACTCCGGGACAAAAGAGACCCAGTGCTTC
CATSDSGTKETQCF
>TRBJ2-1|many|TRBD1|TRBV20-1
TGCAGTGCTAACCCGGGACAGGGGATCCATGAGCAGTTCTTC
CSANPGQGIHEQFF
>TRBJ2-7|many|TRBD2|TRBV9
TGTGCCAGCAGGCCCGATGGACTAGCGGGGGGGTTGTACGAGCAGTACTTC
CASRPDGLAGGLYEQYF
>TRBJ2-1|many|.|TRBV6-5
TGTGCCAGCAGTTACGGGCCGGAGGAGGTCGGTGAGCAGTTCTTC
CASSYGPEEVGEQFF